These T cell receptor beta chains were read from a single sample in a study of blood T cell repertoires in COVID-19. Assay: immunoSEQ multiplex PCR; the TCRdb copy retains only in-frame clones and omits some. The data contain approximately 77,000 clones, approximately 85% of them singletons. Sequenced: peripheral blood. The receptors shown here come from a man in his forties or fifties with COVID-19, enrolled during active disease. Each CDR3 is given with its conserved first and last residue. The D gene is left open where the match is weak. The size of a clone is reported for some rows only, either as once, few or many, or as a class for expanded clones.

14	.	TRBV11-1	TRBD2	TRBJ2-7	TGTGCCAGCAGCTTCCGACTAGCGGGCTACGAGCAGTACTTC	CASSFRLAGYEQYF
16	.	TRBV5-1	TRBD2	TRBJ2-3	TGCGCCAGCAGCCGCGGACTAGCGGGGACCACAGATACGCAGTATTTT	CASSRGLAGTTDTQYF
17	.	TRBV6-6	TRBD1	TRBJ1-2	TGTGCCAGCAGTCCACGGGGGACAGGGGGCGACTATAGTGGCTACACCTTC	CASSPRGTGGDYSGYTF
16	.	TRBV7-2	TRBD1	TRBJ1-6	TGTGCCAGCACCGGGCAGCCAGGGACAGGGGTCGAACCCCTCCACTTT	CASTGQPGTGVEPLHF
13	.	TRBV19	.	TRBJ1-2	TGTGCCAGTAGTATTAACAGGGACCGTGGCTACACCTTC	CASSINRDRGYTF
16	.	TRBV4-1	.	TRBJ2-7	TGCGCCAGCAGCCAAGAACTCGGAGGGAGGGGGAAAGAGCAGTACTTC	CASSQELGGRGKEQYF
17	.	TRBV4-1	TRBD2	TRBJ2-4	TGCGCCAGCAGCCAAGATTGGAGGACTAGCAGGAAAAACATTCAGTACTTC	CASSQDWRTSRKNIQYF
15	.	TRBV28	.	TRBJ2-2	TGTGCCAGCAGTTTGTGGGGGGCGAACACCGGGGAGCTGTTTTTT	CASSLWGANTGELFF
15	.	TRBV6-4	TRBD1	TRBJ1-2	TGTGCCAGCAGGACCAATCGGGACAGCAACTATGGCTACACCTTC	CASRTNRDSNYGYTF
16	once	TRBV11-2	TRBD2	TRBJ2-1	TGTGCCAGCAGCTTAAGGACTAGCGGCCTCTACAATGAGCAGTTCTTC	CASSLRTSGLYNEQFF
16	once	TRBV18	TRBD1	TRBJ2-1	TGTGCCAGCTCACCGAATCGGGGACAGGGCCTGAATGAGCAGTTCTTC	CASSPNRGQGLNEQFF
15	.	TRBV6-5	.	TRBJ1-3	TGTGCCAGCGGTTGGGGGGACGGAGGTAGAAACACCATATATTTT	CASGWGDGGRNTIYF
15	.	TRBV15	TRBD1	TRBJ1-6	TGTGCCACCAGCAGAGATTTACAGGGGAATTCACCCCTCCACTTT	CATSRDLQGNSPLHF
14	.	TRBV30	.	TRBJ1-2	TGTGCCTGGACCTACGGCAGGGTAGACTATGGCTACACCTTC	CAWTYGRVDYGYTF
15	.	TRBV7-6	TRBD1	TRBJ1-4	TGTGCCAGCAGCCGGGACAGGGCAACTAATGAAAAACTGTTTTTT	CASSRDRATNEKLFF
14	.	TRBV6-4	TRBD1	TRBJ1-1	TGTGCCAGCAGCCCCGACAGGGCAGGCACTGAAGCTTTCTTT	CASSPDRAGTEAFF
18	.	TRBV15	.	TRBJ2-1	TGTGCCACCAGCAGAGATCCGGCAGCGACGCTGATATACAATGAGCAGTTCTTC	CATSRDPAATLIYNEQFF
15	few	TRBV28	.	TRBJ1-4	TGTGCCAGCAGTGCCCTTATAGGGCGGGGTGAAAAACTGTTTTTT	CASSALIGRGEKLFF
15	.	TRBV5-1	.	TRBJ1-2	TGCGCCAGCAGCTTGGTTCCCCAAACGCGTGGTGGCTACACCTTC	CASSLVPQTRGGYTF
13	.	TRBV12-3/TRBV12-4	.	TRBJ1-2	TGTGCCAGCAGTCTAGGACTTGTCTATGGCTACACCTTC	CASSLGLVYGYTF
17	.	TRBV4-1	TRBD1	TRBJ1-4	TGCGCCAGCAGCCACCGGGACAGGGGGCTTTCTGGAGAAAAACTGTTTTTT	CASSHRDRGLSGEKLFF
17	.	TRBV9	TRBD1	TRBJ1-6	TGTGCCAGCAGCCCTAACCCCTCCGACAGGGGCAAAAGCCCCCTCCACTTT	CASSPNPSDRGKSPLHF
14	.	TRBV5-5	TRBD1	TRBJ1-2	TGTGCCAGCAGCTTGATCCCAGGGGGAGATGGCTACACCTTC	CASSLIPGGDGYTF
17	.	TRBV3-1/TRBV3-2	TRBD1	TRBJ1-6	TGTGCCAGCAGCCAACCTGCGACAGGGTTCGAAGCGTCACCCCTCCACTTT	CASSQPATGFEASPLHF
15	.	TRBV5-1	.	TRBJ2-7	TGCGCCAGCAGCCTGAGTCCCAGGGGAACCTACGAGCAGTACTTC	CASSLSPRGTYEQYF
16	.	TRBV28	.	TRBJ2-2	TGTGCCAGCAGTTTATTCGGGGGGCAGGACACCGGGGAGCTGTTTTTT	CASSLFGGQDTGELFF
12	.	TRBV12-3/TRBV12-4	.	TRBJ2-5	TGTGCCAGCAGTTTATTCGGAGAGACCCAGTACTTC	CASSLFGETQYF
14	few	TRBV19	TRBD1	TRBJ1-1	TGTGCCAGTAGTATTCAGGGGGCAGGCACTGAAGCTTTCTTT	CASSIQGAGTEAFF
15	.	TRBV9	TRBD1	TRBJ1-1	TGTGCCAGCAGCGGGGGGACAGGGTTCAACACTGAAGCTTTCTTT	CASSGGTGFNTEAFF
14	.	TRBV5-5	TRBD1	TRBJ1-2	TGTGCCAGCAGCCCAGGGACAGGGTGGTATGGCTACACCTTC	CASSPGTGWYGYTF